The 11 T cell receptor beta chains listed next were all sequenced from one sample in a study of cytomegalovirus exposure and HLA in healthy donors. The PCR was carried out with 60 Vbeta primers and 13 Jbeta primers. The repertoire was sequenced with immunoSEQ multiplex PCR; TCRdb's copy has only in-frame clones and lacks some. Of around 150,000 clones listed, 75% to 85% are singletons. What was sequenced was PBMCs. Receptors were obtained from a male donor in good health and CMV-seronegative.

The rearrangement joins TRBV10-1 to TRBJ2-7, with a possible D match to TRBD2 (6 bases). CDR1 and CDR2 (germline): WNHNN, SYGVQD (reference sequence). This CDR3 is built from 14 residues. Deletions cut 5 bases from V and 3 bases from J, with 14 bases between. CDR3 sequence (DNA): TGCGCCAGCAGTCGGGGGAATAGCGGCTACGAGCAGTACTTC. Translation: CASSRGNSGYEQYF.

The chain links TRBV14 to TRBJ2-7, with TRBD1 matching 7 bases. Germline lookup yields CDR1 SGHDN and CDR2 FVKESK. V lost 4 bases and J lost 6; bases outside the gene matches: 6. The CDR3 has 13 residues. This CDR3 is CASSRQGTVEQYF. DNA of the CDR3: TGTGCCAGCAGCCGACAGGGAACGGTCGAGCAGTACTTC.

This chain links TRBV9 with TRBJ2-2, with D possibly matching TRBD2 (5 bases). The CDR3 contains 15 residues. Trimming cost V 0 bases and J 7 bases, with 13 bases left between them. Germline V lookup: CDR1 SGDLS, CDR2 YYNGEE. The chain's CDR3 is CASSVGVSEGGELFF. The CDR3 DNA sequence: TGTGCCAGCAGCGTAGGTGTTAGCGAAGGCGGGGAGCTGTTTTTT.

This chain links TRBV4-1 with TRBJ1-2, with D perhaps TRBD1 (5 bases). Germline V gene data show CDR1 as MGHRA and CDR2 as YSYEKL. The CDR3 has 16 residues. V was pared by 3 bases and J by 2 bases, with 16 bases between. CDR3 DNA sequence: TGCGCCAGCAGCCAGATACAGGACGCTTGGAACTATGGCTACACCTTC. Its translation: CASSQIQDAWNYGYTF.

V is TRBV19 and J is TRBJ1-5; D unresolved. The CDR3 runs to 13 residues. Germline CDR1 LNHDA, CDR2 SQIVND (reference sequence). V gave up 0 bases and J gave up 5 bases, with 5 bases separating them. This CDR3 reads CASSIDRDQPQHF. CDR3 nucleotides: TGTGCCAGTAGTATAGATCGCGATCAGCCCCAGCATTTT. Variable domain in full (rest from reference TRBV19 and TRBJ1-5): DGGITQSPKYLFRKEGQNVTLSCEQNLNHDAMYWYRQDPGQGLRLIYYSQIVNDFQKGDIAEGYSVSREKKESFPLTVTSAQKNPTAFYLCASSIDRDQPQHFGDGTRLSIL.

This sequence joins TRBV7-9 and TRBJ2-1; 9 bases fit TRBD2. J gave up 5 bases and V 4 bases, and 6 bases lay outside the gene matches. Germline V gene data show CDR1 as SEHNR and CDR2 as FQNEAQ (reference sequence). The CDR3 has 15 residues. The CDR3 here is CASSSSGVYHNEQFF. CDR3 DNA: TGTGCCAGCAGCTCTAGCGGGGTATATCACAATGAGCAGTTCTTC.

This clone came up a few times. V gene TRBV5-1 combines with J gene TRBJ1-5; possibly TRBD1 for D (5 bases). V lost 3 bases, J lost 2 bases, and 12 bases lay in between. Germline-derived CDR1 and CDR2 are SGHRS and YFSETQ. This CDR3 region has 15 residues. The CDR3 loop reads CASSYGGLGNQPQHF. CDR3 sequence (DNA): TGCGCCAGCAGCTACGGGGGACTGGGCAATCAGCCCCAGCATTTT. Using reference TRBV5-1 and TRBJ1-5 for the parts outside the CDR3, the full variable domain is KAGVTQTPRYLIKTRGQQVTLSCSPISGHRSVSWYQQTPGQGLQFLFEYFSETQRNKGNFPGRFSGRQFSNSRSEMNVSTLELGDSALYLCASSYGGLGNQPQHFGDGTRLSIL.

The V call is TRBV7-2, the J call TRBJ2-7; 11 positions match TRBD1. With V trimmed by 5 bases and J by 3 bases, 6 bases remained unmatched. Per germline, CDR1 SGHTA and CDR2 FQGNSA. CDR3 size: 15 residues. This chain's CDR3 is CASSPSGTGGYEQYF. In nucleotides, the CDR3 is TGTGCCAGCAGCCCCTCCGGGACAGGGGGCTACGAGCAGTACTTC.

The J gene is TRBJ2-7, the V gene TRBV7-2, with D uncertain. CDR3 size: 15 residues. Trimming shortened V by 1 base and J by 2 bases, and 12 bases separated the two germline ends. CDR1 SGHTA and CDR2 FQGNSA come from the germline V gene. The CDR3: CASSLDSGTTYEQYF. DNA of the CDR3: TGTGCCAGCAGCTTAGATTCGGGTACGACCTACGAGCAGTACTTC.

The V gene is TRBV29-1, the J gene TRBJ2-1; TRBD2 aligns across 9 bases. CDR1 and CDR2 from the germline V gene are SQVTM and ANQGSEA. The CDR3 has 15 amino acids. V was clipped by 6 bases and J by 4 bases; unmatched bases: 10. DNA of the CDR3: TGCAGCGTACCCGAACTAGCGGGTCCTTACAATGAGCAGTTCTTC. This codes for CSVPELAGPYNEQFF.

Comment on this clone: The sample carries other DNA sequences with the same CDR3. V and J are TRBV9 and TRBJ1-1, with TRBD1 identical over 7 bases. Germline loops: CDR1 SGDLS, CDR2 YYNGEE. V gave up 3 bases and J gave up 5 bases; unmatched junction bases: 4. The CDR3 extends over 13 amino acids. CDR3 DNA sequence: TGTGCCAGCAGCGCCACAGGGGTTACTGAAGCTTTCTTT. Its translation is CASSATGVTEAFF. Together with reference TRBV9 and TRBJ1-1, the CDR3 gives the full variable domain: DSGVTQTPKHLITATGQRVTLRCSPRSGDLSVYWYQQSLDQGLQFLIQYYNGEERAKGNILERFSAQQFPDLHSELNLSSLELGDSALYFCASSATGVTEAFFGQGTRLTVV.